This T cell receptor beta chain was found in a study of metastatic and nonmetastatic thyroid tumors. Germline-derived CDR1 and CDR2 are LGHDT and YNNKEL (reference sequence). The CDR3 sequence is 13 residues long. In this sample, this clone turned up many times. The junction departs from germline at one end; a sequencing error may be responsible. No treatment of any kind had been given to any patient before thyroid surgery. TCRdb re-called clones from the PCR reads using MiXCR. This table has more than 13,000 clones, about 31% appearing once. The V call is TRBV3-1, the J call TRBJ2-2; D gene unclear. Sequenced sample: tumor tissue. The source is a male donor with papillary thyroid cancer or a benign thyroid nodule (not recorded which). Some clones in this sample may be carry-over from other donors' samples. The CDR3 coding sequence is TGTGCCAGCATCCAATGGAGCACCGGGGAGCTGTTTTTT. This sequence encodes CASIQWSTGELFF.